The next 4 T cell receptor beta chains were all read from a single sample in a study of OX40 agonist ivuxolimab in advanced cancers. Generated by immunoSEQ multiplex PCR, the TCRdb table keeps only in-frame clones and is missing some. Here the sample spans tens of thousands of clones, around nine tenths being singletons. The material was CD4+ or CD8+ T cells sorted from blood, obtained in a trial of the OX40 agonist ivuxolimab. The receptors come from an adult with an advanced solid tumor such as melanoma, head and neck, liver or kidney cancer.

V is TRBV7-3 and J is TRBJ2-3, with unresolved D. The CDR3 is 14 amino acids. The V and J ends lost 2 bases and 3 bases respectively, with 9 bases between them. Per germline, CDR1 SGHTA and CDR2 FQGTGA. The CDR3 DNA reads as TGTGCCAGCAGCTTATTAGGGCAAACAGATACGCAGTATTTT. Translating it yields CASSLLGQTDTQYF.

This clone was seen only a few times. The CDR3 region is CSVRRSYEQYF. The CDR3 coding sequence is TGCAGCGTTAGGCGTTCCTACGAGCAGTACTTC. The genes are TRBV29-1 and TRBJ2-7; D is uncertain. The germline CDR1 and CDR2 sequences are SQVTM and ANQGSEA. The CDR3 is made up of 11 amino acids. V dropped 5 bases and J dropped 1 base, with 6 bases sitting between them.

The V and J genes are TRBV18 and TRBJ1-2; D gene unclear. The ends were cut back, 0 bases at V and 2 bases at J, with 10 bases in the middle. CDR3 length equals 15 residues. The germline CDR1 and CDR2 sequences are KGHSH and LQKENI. CDR3 nucleotides: TGTGCCAGCTCACCACCGGCCAGGCTAAACTATGGCTACACCTTC. This codes for CASSPPARLNYGYTF.

The rearrangement joins TRBV5-4 to TRBJ2-1, with D perhaps matching TRBD1 (5 bases). Germline lookup yields CDR1 SGHNT and CDR2 YYREEE (reference sequence). V lost 5 bases to trimming and J lost 7 bases, with 10 bases between them. The CDR3 consists of 12 residues. CDR3 coding DNA: TGTGCCAGCAGTCAAAGGGGAAATGAGCAGTTCTTC. Amino acid sequence: CASSQRGNEQFF.